Shown below are 3 T cell receptor beta chains from a single sample sequenced in a study of regulatory T cells. Study-wide results and limits: Hydrophobic residues at CDR3 positions 6 and 7 were enriched in conventional CD4+ T cells of CD3G-deficient patients.

Their antigen targets remain unknown. The PCR used 52 TRBV and 13 TRBJ primers. Using immunoSEQ multiplex PCR, the repertoire was profiled, and TCRdb retains in-frame clones only, with some absent. The table shows about 21,000 clones, with around nine tenths occurring only once. Input material: conventional CD4+ T cells sorted from blood. These receptors were collected from a child aged 5 to 17 with CD3G deficiency.

V is TRBV6-1 and J is TRBJ2-7; D is perhaps TRBD1 (5 bases). The CDR3 sequence is 14 residues long. Trimming left V 3 bases short and J 4 bases short, with 13 bases between. Germline V lookup: CDR1 MNHNS, CDR2 SASEGT. The DNA of the CDR3 is TGTGCCAGCAGTGAGGGTTGGCAGGGTTACGAGCAGTACTTC. Translated: CASSEGWQGYEQYF.

The J gene is TRBJ1-1, the V gene TRBV5-1; possibly TRBD1 for D (5 bases). This CDR3 is 18 amino acids long. Trimming shortened V by 0 bases and J by 5 bases, and 23 bases separated the two germline ends. Germline loops: CDR1 SGHRS, CDR2 YFSETQ. The DNA for the CDR3 is TGCGCCAGCAGCTTGGGGTCAACAGGCGCCGGACGGGGGACTGAAGCTTTCTTT. It specifies CASSLGSTGAGRGTEAFF.

In this sample, this clone turned up once. This chain uses TRBV21-1 with TRBJ2-1; the D call in the table, TRBD1, was not verified against the DNA. TRBV21-1 is assigned pseudogene status. The CDR3 contains 16 residues. DNA for the CDR3: TGTGCCAGCAGCAAGGGGGGGACAGGGGGCCTCAATGAGCAGTTCTTC. Residues: CASSKGGTGGLNEQFF.